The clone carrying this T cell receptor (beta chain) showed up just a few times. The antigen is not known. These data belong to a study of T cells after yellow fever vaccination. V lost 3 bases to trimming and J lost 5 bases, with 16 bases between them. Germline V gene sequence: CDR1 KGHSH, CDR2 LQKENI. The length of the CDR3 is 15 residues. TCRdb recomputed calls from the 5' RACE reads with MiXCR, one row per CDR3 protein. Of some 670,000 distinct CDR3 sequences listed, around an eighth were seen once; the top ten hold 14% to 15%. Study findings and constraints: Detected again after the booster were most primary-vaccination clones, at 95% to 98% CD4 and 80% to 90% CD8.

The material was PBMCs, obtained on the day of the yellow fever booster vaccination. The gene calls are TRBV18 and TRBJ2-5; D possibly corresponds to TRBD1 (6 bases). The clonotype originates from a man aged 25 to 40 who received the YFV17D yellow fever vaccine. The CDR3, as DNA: TGTGCCAGCTCACCGGGGGCCACAGGTGGGGAGACCCAGTACTTC. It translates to CASSPGATGGETQYF.